A single sample gave rise to the 31 T cell receptor beta chains below, sequenced in a study of cytomegalovirus exposure and HLA in healthy donors. PCR primers comprised 60 Vbeta and 13 Jbeta primers. Sequencing used immunoSEQ multiplex PCR; TCRdb keeps in-frame clones, though not all of them. Of about 160,000 clones in the sample, about 71% were seen once. Material: PBMCs. These receptors were collected from a woman under 40 in good health and CMV-seronegative.

In its sample, this clone was seen a few times. The chain uses TRBV18 and TRBJ1-2; 7 bases match TRBD1. The CDR3 consists of 13 residues. Germline V gives CDR1 KGHSH, CDR2 LQKENI. With 2 bases clipped from V and 8 bases from J, the junction kept 5 bases outside the gene matches. CDR3 sequence: CASSPDRVGGYTF. The CDR3 DNA reads as TGTGCCAGCTCACCAGACAGGGTTGGCGGCTACACCTTC.

The CDR3 sequence: CASSTGTGTLVTEAFF. In nucleotides, the CDR3 is TGTGCCAGCAGCACCGGGACAGGGACCTTGGTCACTGAAGCTTTCTTT. V usage is TRBV5-5 and J usage is TRBJ1-1; 9 nucleotides align to TRBD1. Germline V gene sequence: CDR1 SGHKS, CDR2 YYEKEE (reference sequence). V lost 4 bases to trimming and J lost 4 bases; unmatched junction nucleotides: 11. The CDR3 contains 16 residues. The whole variable domain, remainder taken from reference TRBV5-5 and TRBJ1-1, is DAGVTQSPTHLIKTRGQQVTLRCSPISGHKSVSWYQQVLGQGPQFIFQYYEKEERGRGNFPDRFSARQFPNYSSELNVNALLLGDSALYLCASSTGTGTLVTEAFFGQGTRLTVV.

The chain employs TRBV6-1 and TRBJ2-1; 13 positions agree with TRBD2. The CDR3 covers 16 residues. The ends lost 3 bases at V and 9 bases at J; junction bases unmatched: 8. Germline CDR1 is MNHNS and CDR2 is SASEGT. CDR3 residues: CASSEIGTSGRGEQFF. The CDR3 DNA sequence: TGTGCCAGCAGTGAGATCGGAACTAGCGGGAGGGGTGAGCAGTTCTTC.

This chain joins TRBV28 and TRBJ1-2; TRBD1 matches at 7 bases. In germline, CDR1 is MDHEN, CDR2 SYDVKM. V lost 2 bases, J lost 7 bases, and 16 bases stayed unmatched. CDR3 length: 17 amino acids. The CDR3 loop reads CASSLRGQRRWVSGYTF. The CDR3 bases are TGTGCCAGCAGTTTAAGGGGGCAGCGTCGGTGGGTTTCTGGCTACACCTTC.

The chain combines TRBV5-6 with TRBJ1-1; D gene ambiguous. Germline CDR1 reads SGHDT; CDR2 reads YYEEEE. The CDR3 has 12 residues. V was trimmed by 4 bases and J by 4 bases, leaving 8 bases between them. The CDR3 DNA sequence: TGTGCCAGCAGCCTCCGGGGCACTGAAGCTTTCTTT. Protein: CASSLRGTEAFF.

This chain joins TRBV7-2 and TRBJ1-5; no clear D gene. CDR1 and CDR2 (germline): SGHTA, FQGNSA. The CDR3 loop spans 18 amino acids. Trimming took 0 bases from V and 2 from J, leaving 17 bases between them. In DNA form, the CDR3 reads TGTGCCAGCAGCTTAGCGTGGTCGTGGAGGGATGGCAATCAGCCCCAGCATTTT. Encoded protein: CASSLAWSWRDGNQPQHF.

The rearrangement links TRBV4-3 to TRBJ2-6; 8 bases line up with TRBD2. Germline assignment: CDR1 LGHNA and CDR2 YSLEER. The ends lost 0 bases at V and 0 bases at J; junction bases unmatched: 4. This CDR3 has 18 amino acids. CDR3 sequence reads: CASSQEAGGHSGANVLTF. In DNA form, the CDR3 reads TGCGCCAGCAGCCAAGAGGCGGGGGGCCACTCTGGGGCCAACGTCCTGACTTTC.

V and J are TRBV5-4 and TRBJ2-7; 10 bases line up with TRBD1. V was pared by 3 bases and J by 1 base, with 4 bases of the junction left unmatched. The CDR3 loop spans 15 amino acids. Per the germline V gene, CDR1 is SGHNT and CDR2 is YYREEE (reference sequence). The CDR3 is CASSSGQGGSYEQYF. The CDR3 coding sequence is TGTGCCAGCAGCTCCGGACAGGGGGGATCCTACGAGCAGTACTTC.

V and J are TRBV10-3 and TRBJ2-7, with D uncertain. V was pared by 6 bases and J by 5 bases, with 8 bases between. Germline V gene lookup returns CDR1 ENHRY and CDR2 SYGVKD. The CDR3 is 11 residues long. CDR3 amino acids: CAISESDEQYF. The CDR3 DNA is TGTGCCATCAGCGAGAGCGACGAGCAGTACTTC.

This chain joins TRBV6-1 and TRBJ1-5, with 7 bases that match TRBD1. V was pared by 2 bases and J by 7 bases, with 14 bases of the junction left unmatched. CDR1 and CDR2 (germline): MNHNS, SASEGT. The CDR3 runs to 17 residues. CDR3 residues: CASSERGVGQGVQPQHF. CDR3 nucleotide sequence: TGTGCCAGCAGTGAAAGAGGCGTCGGGCAGGGGGTCCAGCCCCAGCATTTT.

The V and J genes are TRBV27 and TRBJ2-2; D is uncertain. Trimming pared 0 bases from V and 1 base from J, leaving 9 bases between. Germline assignment: CDR1 MNHEY and CDR2 SMNVEV (reference sequence). The CDR3 has 16 amino acids. CDR3 nucleotide sequence: TGTGCCAGCAGTTTATCTGGCGGAGAGAACACCGGGGAGCTGTTTTTT. Protein sequence: CASSLSGGENTGELFF.

The CDR3 DNA sequence: TGTGCCAGCAGCTTAATGGCGGGGGCCAACACCGGGGAGCTGTTTTTT. Translated, it gives CASSLMAGANTGELFF. V and J are TRBV7-2 and TRBJ2-2, with D possibly being TRBD2 (7 bases). With 2 bases removed from V and 2 bases from J, the gap between germline ends came to 12 bases. This CDR3 has 16 residues. Germline values: CDR1 SGHTA, CDR2 FQGNSA. Full variable domain (rest looked up from reference TRBV7-2 and TRBJ2-2): GAGVSQSPSNKVTEKGKDVELRCDPISGHTALYWYRQSLGQGLEFLIYFQGNSAPDKSGLPSDRFSAERTGGSVSTLTIQRTQQEDSAVYLCASSLMAGANTGELFFGEGSRLTVL.

V and J are TRBV27 and TRBJ1-2; 12 nucleotides line up with TRBD1. The CDR3 runs 14 residues. Trimming at V came to 5 bases and at J to 7 bases, leaving 5 bases not matched to a gene. CDR1 is MNHEY and CDR2 is SMNVEV in the germline V gene (reference sequence). The CDR3 region is CASSGGQGAFGYTF. In nucleotides, the CDR3 is TGTGCCAGCAGTGGGGGACAGGGGGCGTTTGGCTACACCTTC.

This chain connects TRBV7-2 to TRBJ1-1; perhaps TRBD1 as D (5 bases). Per germline, CDR1 SGHTA and CDR2 FQGNSA. With 5 bases removed from V and 0 bases from J, the gap between germline ends came to 7 bases. The CDR3 runs to 13 residues. The CDR3 DNA is TGTGCCAGCAGCGCAGGGATGAACACTGAAGCTTTCTTT. It translates to CASSAGMNTEAFF.

The CDR3 DNA is TGTGCCAGCAGCTTGGCCTGGGAGGTCTACGAGCAGTACTTC. Protein sequence: CASSLAWEVYEQYF. The V gene is TRBV5-6, the J gene TRBJ2-7; TRBD2 might be the D (6 bases). CDR1 SGHDT and CDR2 YYEEEE come from the germline V gene. Between the trimmed V and J ends, which lost 0 bases and 3 bases, there was a span of 10 bases. This CDR3 is built from 14 residues.

CDR3: CASSWGRTGDQETQYF. In DNA, the CDR3 is TGCGCCAGCAGCTGGGGCCGGACAGGGGACCAAGAGACCCAGTACTTC. The chain carries TRBV5-1 and TRBJ2-5; 9 bases fit TRBD1. The V gene's germline CDR1 is SGHRS and CDR2 YFSETQ. This CDR3 is 16 amino acids long. The ends lost 3 bases at V and 0 bases at J; junction bases unmatched: 6.

The chain couples TRBV18 to TRBJ2-7, with 10 bases matching TRBD2. CDR1 KGHSH and CDR2 LQKENI come from the germline V gene. The trim removed 6 bases at V and 6 bases at J, leaving 5 bases unmatched. The CDR3 length is 13 residues. The CDR3 nucleotides are TGTGCCAGCTCCCCTAGCGGGGGCCGCGAGCAGTACTTC. Its protein is CASSPSGGREQYF.

V is TRBV5-6 and J is TRBJ1-6; 7 bases line up with TRBD1. Germline V gene lookup returns CDR1 SGHDT and CDR2 YYEEEE. The V gene end was trimmed by 5 bases and the J gene end by 6 bases; junction bases not matched to a gene: 11. The CDR3 is 16 amino acids. The CDR3 sequence is CASRSTGEATNSPLHF. As DNA, the CDR3 is TGTGCCAGCAGATCTACAGGGGAGGCCACTAATTCACCCCTCCACTTT. Full variable domain (remainder filled in from reference TRBV5-6 and TRBJ1-6): DAGVTQSPTHLIKTRGQQVTLRCSPKSGHDTVSWYQQALGQGPQFIFQYYEEEERQRGNFPDRFSGHQFPNYSSELNVNALLLGDSALYLCASRSTGEATNSPLHFGNGTRLTVT.

The genes are TRBV5-4 and TRBJ2-3, with 7 bases matching TRBD1. Germline V gene data show CDR1 as SGHNT and CDR2 as YYREEE (reference sequence). The CDR3 length is 16 residues. The V segment lost 5 bases and the J segment 7 bases; nucleotides outside the gene matches: 16. The CDR3 DNA reads as TGTGCCAGCAGTCCTAAGGGGAGCCAGGGGGAAAATACGCAGTATTTT. This gives the protein CASSPKGSQGENTQYF. Based on the CDR3 plus reference TRBV5-4 and TRBJ2-3, the full variable domain is ETGVTQSPTHLIKTRGQQVTLRCSSQSGHNTVSWYQQALGQGPQFIFQYYREEENGRGNFPPRFSGLQFPNYSSELNVNALELDDSALYLCASSPKGSQGENTQYFGPGTRLTVL.

The chain uses TRBV5-1 and TRBJ2-1, with a possible D match to TRBD2 (5 bases). Germline-derived CDR1 and CDR2 are SGHRS and YFSETQ. V was clipped by 1 base and J by 4 bases, with 12 bases between them. The CDR3 has 15 amino acids. The CDR3 nucleotides read TGCGCCAGCAGCTTGTCGGCCGGAGGATACAATGAGCAGTTCTTC. Its translation: CASSLSAGGYNEQFF.

This clone was detected a few times. This chain links TRBV11-1 with TRBJ2-2; TRBD2 is a possible D gene (6 bases). CDR3 length: 14 amino acids. The germline CDR1 and CDR2 sequences are SGHAT and FQDESV (reference sequence). Trimming removed 0 bases from V and 6 bases from J, with 8 bases in between. As DNA, the CDR3 is TGTGCCAGCAGCTTAGCGGGGGGTGCCGGGGAGCTGTTTTTT. It yields the protein CASSLAGGAGELFF.

The chain links TRBV19 to TRBJ1-2; TRBD1 matches 8 bases. V lost 6 bases, J lost 6 bases, and 6 bases stayed unmatched. The CDR3 runs to 13 residues. Germline V gene lookup returns CDR1 LNHDA and CDR2 SQIVND (reference sequence). CDR3 loop: CASRRDRSDGYTF. CDR3 DNA: TGTGCCAGTAGGAGGGACAGGAGCGATGGCTACACCTTC. Combining the CDR3 with reference TRBV19 and TRBJ1-2 gives the whole variable domain DGGITQSPKYLFRKEGQNVTLSCEQNLNHDAMYWYRQDPGQGLRLIYYSQIVNDFQKGDIAEGYSVSREKKESFPLTVTSAQKNPTAFYLCASRRDRSDGYTFGSGTRLTVV.

The chain carries TRBV7-8 and TRBJ2-1, with 9 nucleotides matching TRBD2. The CDR3 covers 16 residues. J gave up 3 bases and V 7 bases, and 10 bases lay outside the gene matches. Germline CDR1 SGHVS, CDR2 FQNEAQ. The CDR3 sequence is CASTKEAGGFYNEQFF. The CDR3 coding sequence is TGTGCCAGCACCAAAGAAGCGGGAGGCTTCTACAATGAGCAGTTCTTC.

The chain couples TRBV5-4 to TRBJ2-1, with D possibly TRBD1 on 6 matching bases. Germline lookup yields CDR1 SGHNT and CDR2 YYREEE (reference sequence). CDR3 length: 12 residues. V shed 3 bases and J shed 6 bases, with 7 bases lying between them. DNA for the CDR3: TGTGCCAGCAGCTACAGGGCCAATGAGCAGTTCTTC. Its protein is CASSYRANEQFF. Complete variable domain (other parts from reference TRBV5-4 and TRBJ2-1): ETGVTQSPTHLIKTRGQQVTLRCSSQSGHNTVSWYQQALGQGPQFIFQYYREEENGRGNFPPRFSGLQFPNYSSELNVNALELDDSALYLCASSYRANEQFFGPGTRLTVL.

The chain has TRBV19 and TRBJ2-1; TRBD2 aligns across 11 bases. Trimming at V came to 3 bases and at J to 0 bases, leaving 7 bases not matched to a gene. CDR1 is LNHDA, CDR2 SQIVND, per germline (reference sequence). The CDR3 sequence is 18 residues long. CDR3 protein: CASSIFPLAGGSYNEQFF. The CDR3 bases are TGTGCCAGTAGTATTTTCCCCCTAGCGGGGGGCTCCTACAATGAGCAGTTCTTC.

The chain recombines TRBV19 with TRBJ1-1, with no clear D. This CDR3 is 11 amino acids long. The V end lost 7 bases, the J end lost 6 bases, and 9 bases lay between the germline ends. Germline V CDR1 and CDR2: LNHDA, SQIVND (reference sequence). CDR3 loop: CASTRWAEAFF. DNA for the CDR3: TGTGCCAGTACGCGGTGGGCTGAAGCTTTCTTT.

The chain is built from TRBV6-6 and TRBJ1-2, with TRBD1 matching over 7 bases. V lost 7 bases and J lost 5; bases outside the gene matches: 10. Germline CDR1 MNHNY, CDR2 SVGAGI (reference sequence). This CDR3 contains 14 residues. The CDR3 region is CASNPTGVGYGYTF. The CDR3 DNA reads TGTGCCAGCAATCCAACAGGGGTTGGGTATGGCTACACCTTC.

This chain joins TRBV7-9 and TRBJ1-1; the D gene is possibly TRBD1 (6 bases). V shed 1 base and J shed 11 bases, with 14 bases lying between them. The germline V gene has CDR1 SEHNR and CDR2 FQNEAQ (reference sequence). The CDR3 loop spans 13 amino acids. Here the CDR3 reads CASSLVTGEEAFF. CDR3 coding DNA: TGTGCCAGCAGCTTAGTGACAGGTGAGGAGGCTTTCTTT. Filled out from reference TRBV7-9 and TRBJ1-1, the complete variable domain reads DTGVSQNPRHKITKRGQNVTFRCDPISEHNRLYWYRQTLGQGPEFLTYFQNEAQLEKSRLLSDRFSAERPKGSFSTLEIQRTEQGDSAMYLCASSLVTGEEAFFGQGTRLTVV.

This clone was observed a single time. The chain links TRBV27 to TRBJ1-1, with D unclear. With 8 bases removed from V and 6 bases from J, the gap between germline ends came to 16 bases. The CDR3 covers 13 residues. The germline V gene has CDR1 MNHEY and CDR2 SMNVEV (reference sequence). The CDR3 here is CASATRLGAEAFF. Here the CDR3 DNA reads TGTGCCAGCGCTACTCGACTCGGAGCTGAAGCTTTCTTT.

This clone occurred a few times. The chain uses TRBV28 and TRBJ1-6, with D maybe TRBD1 (6 bases). The CDR3 sequence is 14 residues long. Germline CDR1 and CDR2: MDHEN and SYDVKM. Trimming shortened V by 2 bases and J by 10 bases, and 12 bases separated the two germline ends. CDR3 protein: CASSLTITGSPLHF. The CDR3 region has the DNA TGTGCCAGCAGTTTAACCATTACAGGGTCACCCCTCCACTTT.

This clone has just a few counts. This chain links TRBV28 with TRBJ1-5; TRBD1 is a possible D gene (6 bases). The germline CDR1 and CDR2 sequences are MDHEN and SYDVKM. Trimming removed 6 bases at V and 0 bases at J, with 12 bases between. CDR3 length: 15 residues. The CDR3 DNA reads as TGTGCCAGCAGGCGCCGACAGGCTAGCAATCAGCCCCAGCATTTT. Its translation is CASRRRQASNQPQHF.